This T cell receptor (beta chain) was obtained from a study of Ad26.COV2.S vaccination and SARS-CoV-2 variants (dated by TCRdb to about 2021). Regarding the research as a whole: Vaccine-arm donors came from COV1001, a multicentre, randomized, double-blind, placebo-controlled phase I-IIa trial of Ad26.COV2.S in healthy adults. A total of roughly 32 samples were included in the TCR-sequenced set, comprising some 20 Ad26.COV2.S vaccine recipients, 5 placebo recipients and 8 SARS-CoV-2 convalescent individuals. Participants in the trial were split at random into five groups of five each, receiving low-dose or high-dose Ad26.COV2.S once or twice, or else placebo on both occasions. The specificity and breadth of SARS-CoV-2-reactive T cell receptors after Ad26.COV2.S vaccination were assessed by TCRbeta repertoire sequencing. Investigators did not know the trial group allocation while performing experiments and assessing outcomes. Ad26.COV2.S was administered intramuscularly at 5 x 10^10 or 1 x 10^11 viral particles, either as a single shot or as two shots given 56 days apart.

To note about this clone: Its antigen is currently not known. It has no much larger one-base neighbor in the sample; base qualities were not kept.

The treatment or condition label, as the study defines it: roughly 19 received Ad26.COV2.S at low or high dose, single or two shots; several received placebo; per-sample allocation not given. For vaccine and placebo recipients, repertoires were sequenced using samples collected on day 63 after the first injection. Between 29 July and 7 August 2020, Cohort 1b enrolled about 27 adults aged 18-55 years at one site in Boston, USA. Ad26.COV2.S was a replication-incompetent adenovirus type 26 vector that expressed a prefusion-stabilized SARS-CoV-2 spike protein derived from the original Wuhan strain. Overall study outcomes, separate from this receptor: Comparable non-spike TCR breadth was observed between vaccine and placebo recipients, consistent with only spike being contained in the vaccine. Spike-specific TCR breadth was higher in Ad26.COV2.S recipients than in placebo recipients (P = 0.0014). Comparing responses between vaccine doses or regimens was not something the study was powered to do. According to the authors, total T cell responses may have been underestimated by the TCR breadth and depth analyses. After vaccination, spike-specific CD8+ and CD4+ T cell responses were reported to show substantial breadth.

The immunoSEQ Assay was the method used to sequence TCRbeta CDR3 regions. After extraction, genomic DNA underwent amplification by bias-controlled multiplex PCR, followed by high-throughput sequencing. The paper's data handling went like this. To quantify the absolute abundance of every unique TCRbeta CDR3 region, sequences were collapsed and filtered. T cell fraction was estimated by normalization of TCRbeta template counts to usable DNA, with usable DNA being measured through amplification of reference genes present in all nucleated cells. Repertoire TCRs were annotated as SARS-CoV-2-specific by exact matching of V gene, CDR3 amino acid sequence and J gene to a known reactive TCR set. MIRA supplied the reference SARS-CoV-2 TCR set, which was filtered for enrichment in COVID-19-positive ImmuneCODE repertoires so that public or cross-reactive TCRs were removed. Using the MIRA antigens, annotated TCRs were further analysed by specific ORF or by position within an ORF. Depth was the summed frequency of annotated unique rearrangements, while breadth was defined as annotated unique rearrangements over total unique productive rearrangements. TCR breadth was compared between groups using two-sided Wilcoxon rank-sum tests. TCRdb took over this immuneACCESS table, retaining in-frame rearrangements with V and J assigned. Such tables are incomplete; in checked studies, under half of the missing clones stem from an unresolved V gene, and the remainder is unexplained. The D gene and trimming were derived from the DNA, and the V and J assignments and clone size from that table. This sample has around 450,000 clones in its table, and 80% to 95% of those were observed once. The ten largest clones capture more than 3.5% of the sample.

From the cysteine up to the phenylalanine, the CDR3 has a length of 14 residues. Of the read, only the CDR3 DNA is kept; its 42 bases are in frame from base 1. Trimming removed 3 bases from V and 3 bases from J; the gene matches leave 2 bases unexplained. From the germline V gene, CDR1 is SGHRS and CDR2 is YFSETQ. The origin of this receptor is a person aged 18 to 65 who received the Ad26.COV2.S COVID-19 vaccine or a placebo. The sample consisted of peripheral blood, taken in a trial of Ad26.COV2.S vaccine versus placebo. The sequence is built from TRBV5-1 and TRBJ1-3, with TRBD1 identical over 8 junction bases. The DNA sequence is as follows: TGCGCCAGCAGCTCGGGGACAGGTGGAAACACCATATATTTT. This sequence encodes CASSSGTGGNTIYF.